These 16 T cell receptor beta chains came from one sample sequenced in a study of naive CD8 T cells in extremely preterm neonates. The method was immunoSEQ multiplex PCR; TCRdb's version includes in-frame clones alone and lacks a portion of them. The sample lists 5,500 to 7,000 clones; approximately 97% were seen once. The sample taken for sequencing was naive CD8+ T cells from blood. The receptors derive from a human donor in good health.

The chain carries TRBV2 and TRBJ2-4, with 8 positions matching TRBD2. Germline assignment: CDR1 SNHLY and CDR2 FYNNEI. The CDR3 has 13 amino acids. The junction had 5 bases not matched to a gene; V was cut back by 2 bases and J by 11 bases. The CDR3: CASSETGGFVQYF. CDR3 nucleotide sequence: TGTGCCAGCAGTGAAACGGGAGGGTTCGTTCAGTACTTC.

This chain connects TRBV25-1 to TRBJ2-7; 7 bases line up with TRBD2. Germline V gives CDR1 MGHDK, CDR2 SYGVNS. The CDR3 contains 14 residues. V trimming: 5 bases; J trimming: 8 bases; junction bases outside the gene matches: 12. CDR3 loop: CASSSGGRLAQQYF. In DNA, the CDR3 is TGTGCCAGCAGTTCTGGGGGGAGACTAGCCCAGCAGTACTTC.

The chain uses TRBV28 and TRBJ2-2; TRBD2 matches 12 bases. CDR1 MDHEN and CDR2 SYDVKM come from the germline V gene. The CDR3 consists of 22 residues. V was pared by 3 bases and J by 11 bases, with 28 bases of the junction left unmatched. CDR3 nucleotide sequence: TGTGCCAGCAGTTTTTTTAGGGGGGGCGCAACCCGAGGACTAGCGGGGCCGGGAGAGCTGTTTTTT. Encoded protein: CASSFFRGGATRGLAGPGELFF.

The chain is built from TRBV21-1 and TRBJ1-2; TRBD1 was called by the table and not checked on the DNA. TRBV21-1 is listed as a pseudogene. This CDR3 region has 16 residues. The CDR3 bases are TGTGCCAGCAGCAAATCGGCGACAGGGAAGGACTATGGCTACACCTTC. It translates to CASSKSATGKDYGYTF.

V gene TRBV6-5 combines with J gene TRBJ1-3, with D tentatively TRBD1 (5 bases). The V and J ends lost 8 bases and 8 bases respectively, with 19 bases between them. The CDR3 consists of 14 residues. Germline V gene data show CDR1 as MNHEY and CDR2 as SVGAGI. CDR3 nucleotide sequence: TGTGCCAGCCGCGGACGGGGCGGGAAATACACCATATATTTT. It codes for CASRGRGGKYTIYF.

J is TRBJ2-5 and V is TRBV7-2, with TRBD1 as a possible D gene (7 bases). The germline gives CDR1 SGHTA, CDR2 FQGNSA. The CDR3 has 15 amino acids. V shed 7 bases and J shed 1 base, with 16 bases lying between them. CDR3 loop: CASNQGGGAQETQYF. CDR3 DNA: TGTGCCAGCAACCAAGGGGGCGGGGCCCAAGAGACCCAGTACTTC.

This chain joins TRBV5-1 and TRBJ2-7; no definite D call. Trimming stripped 5 bases from V and 4 bases from J, with 25 bases between. This CDR3 region has 17 residues. In germline, CDR1 is SGHRS, CDR2 YFSETQ. DNA for the CDR3: TGCGCCAGCAGGCAAGCTGTTATAGGAAGGAACTATTACGAGCAGTACTTC. This codes for CASRQAVIGRNYYEQYF.

The rearrangement joins TRBV11-2 to TRBJ1-4; tentative D call: TRBD1 (5 bases). Germline CDR1 and CDR2: SGHAT and FQNNGV. Deletions cut 5 bases from V and 8 bases from J, with 12 bases between. The CDR3 length is 13 residues. The CDR3 coding sequence is TGTGCCAGCAGCCCAGGGTTTCGGGAAAAACTGTTTTTT. It yields the protein CASSPGFREKLFF.

The chain has TRBV20-1 and TRBJ1-2; 7 nucleotides agree with TRBD1. V was pared by 6 bases and J by 7 bases, with 5 bases of the junction left unmatched. The CDR3 runs to 11 residues. Germline loops: CDR1 DFQATT, CDR2 SNEGSKA (reference sequence). The CDR3 sequence is CSAGRQGGYTF. The CDR3 DNA is TGCAGTGCCGGACGACAGGGTGGCTACACCTTC.

V gene TRBV18 combines with J gene TRBJ1-5; 9 nucleotides align to TRBD1. The CDR3 runs 15 residues. V trimming: 2 bases; J trimming: 8 bases; junction bases outside the gene matches: 7. Germline CDR1 KGHSH, CDR2 LQKENI. Here the CDR3 DNA reads TGTGCCAGCTCACCAGCGACAGGGGGTATAGAGCCCCAGCATTTT. It specifies CASSPATGGIEPQHF.

The genes are TRBV15 and TRBJ2-1, with D unclear. CDR3 length: 12 residues. With 0 bases removed from V and 9 bases from J, the gap between germline ends came to 6 bases. CDR1 LNHNV and CDR2 YYDKDF come from the germline V gene (reference sequence). CDR3 nucleotide sequence: TGTGCCACCAGCAGAGATCTCCCTGAGCAGTTCTTC. Encoded protein: CATSRDLPEQFF.

This clone was detected only once. The gene calls are TRBV9 and TRBJ2-3; D is ambiguous. The germline CDR1 and CDR2 sequences are SGDLS and YYNGEE. V lost 3 bases, J lost 0 bases, and 14 bases lay in between. The CDR3 spans 16 residues. The CDR3 region has the DNA TGTGCCAGCAGCGGGCGAGGTGGAACTAGCACAGATACGCAGTATTTT. Its translation: CASSGRGGTSTDTQYF.

V is TRBV27 and J is TRBJ1-4; TRBD1 agrees at 8 bases. The V and J ends lost 4 bases and 2 bases, in that order; junction bases with no gene match: 9. This CDR3 is built from 17 residues. Germline V gene sequence: CDR1 MNHEY, CDR2 SMNVEV (reference sequence). CDR3 sequence reads: CASSSQPYRGTNEKLFF. CDR3 coding DNA: TGTGCCAGCAGTTCGCAACCCTACAGGGGGACTAATGAAAAACTGTTTTTT.

V usage is TRBV7-2 and J usage is TRBJ2-5, with D possibly TRBD1 on 6 matching bases. V was cut by 2 bases and J by 4 bases, with 20 bases left in between. CDR1 is SGHTA and CDR2 is FQGNSA in the germline V gene. The length of the CDR3 is 17 residues. Here the CDR3 DNA reads TGTGCCAGCAGCTTAAGGGGGTCCGGGATTGGTAGAGAGACCCAGTACTTC. Protein: CASSLRGSGIGRETQYF.

This sequence joins TRBV10-3 and TRBJ1-1, with a tentative D call TRBD1 (6 bases). V was shortened by 7 bases and J by 3 bases, with 6 bases between the two germline ends. Germline V gene lookup returns CDR1 ENHRY and CDR2 SYGVKD. The CDR3 length is 11 residues. The CDR3: CAIKGDTEAFF. The CDR3 DNA reads as TGTGCCATCAAGGGGGACACTGAAGCTTTCTTT.

The CDR3 is CATSILAGYEQFF. The CDR3 DNA follows: TGTGCCACCAGCATTCTAGCGGGATATGAGCAGTTCTTC. The gene calls are TRBV15 and TRBJ2-1, with 9 positions matching TRBD2. CDR1 is LNHNV, CDR2 YYDKDF, per germline (reference sequence). V trimming: 4 bases; J trimming: 8 bases; junction bases outside the gene matches: 3. The CDR3 spans 13 residues.